In this sample, the clone carrying this T cell receptor (beta chain) turned up once. What it binds is unknown. The sample comes from a study of T cell responses to AZD1222 COVID-19 vaccine. V gave up 9 bases and J gave up 4 bases; unmatched junction bases: 8. The CDR3 covers 14 residues. Germline CDR1 is SGHNT and CDR2 is YENEEA. General study points: No day 14 peak samples; only post-peak repertoires were characterized. Variant regions that are unmutated are reportedly the target of nearly half of spike-specific TCRs. Clonal diversity may have been underestimated in mostly white British donors. An increase in Spike-specific TCR breadth and depth was observed after two AZD1222 doses.

This table comes from immunoSEQ multiplex PCR, and its TCRdb copy is limited to in-frame clones, with some not included. The sample has roughly 140,000 clones, about 89% seen once. This clonotype was obtained from an adult in good health. The sequencing here drew on peripheral blood, taken on day 0 of AZD1222 vaccination. The chain recombines TRBV11-3 with TRBJ1-2; the match to TRBD1 covers 10 bases. CDR3 sequence reads: CARRQGALSYGYTF. The CDR3 DNA reads as TGTGCCAGACGACAGGGGGCGCTTAGCTATGGCTACACCTTC.